This T cell receptor beta chain was recovered during a study of T cells after yellow fever vaccination. The overall study: Low-cell-number fractions underwent preparation using SMART-Seq v4 Ultra Low Input.

TCRdb called the 5' RACE reads again in MiXCR, with one record for every CDR3 protein. The table lists some 350,000 distinct CDR3 sequences, approximately 10% of them singletons. This clonotype was seen a handful of times. This TCR was sampled from a young man who received the YFV17D yellow fever vaccine. Source: PBMCs, taken on the day of the first yellow fever vaccination.

In nucleotides, the CDR3 is TGCGCCAGCTCCCGGGGGGACCAAAGCACAGATACGCAGTATTTT. Its protein product is CASSRGDQSTDTQYF. V and J are TRBV5-1 and TRBJ2-3, with 7 bases identical to TRBD2. Germline V gene lookup returns CDR1 SGHRS and CDR2 YFSETQ. The CDR3 is 15 amino acids. V lost 7 bases to trimming and J lost 0 bases; unmatched junction nucleotides: 8.